This T cell receptor beta chain was sequenced during a study of identical twins. The study's findings and limits: Cross-sectional statistical analysis was relied on for the conclusions, without the same donors being followed. Alpha sequences out of frame and shared by twins had excess low generation probability.

A universal primer site was incorporated via template switching, and the cDNA contained unique molecular identifiers. Each CDR3 protein gets one entry after TCRdb re-called the 5' RACE reads with MiXCR. Of hundreds of thousands of distinct CDR3 sequences listed, less than 8% are singletons. The CDR3 runs 17 residues. Germline lookup yields CDR1 SGHVT and CDR2 SQSDAQ. V gave up 3 bases and J gave up 1 base, with 19 bases separating them. This clonotype was detected ten times or more. Its cognate antigen is unknown. In addition, the sample was reused for a study of yellow fever vaccine responses in identical twins.

The receptor was isolated from a woman aged 18 to 35 in good health. The chain joins TRBV7-4 to TRBJ2-7, with a weak D call TRBD1 (5 bases). The sample taken for sequencing was memory (CD45RO+) T cells sorted from blood. For the CDR3, the DNA is TGTGCCAGCAGCTTGCAGAGAACCAGGGTTCTTTCCTACGAGCAGTACTTC. Translation gives CASSLQRTRVLSYEQYF.